This record concerns one T cell receptor beta chain sequence. This clonotype was recorded at least ten times. The target of this receptor is not known. Base qualities are not provided; no much larger clone lies one nucleotide away. The sample originates from a study of human T cells and chemical hapten exposure (dated by TCRdb to the early 2020s). Broadly, across the study: Libraries were pooled for sequencing, and per-sample TCR yields varied mainly because of small differences in library volumes within the pool. In alopecia patients, the study followed how the peripheral blood TCR repertoire changed in vivo over primary and secondary sensitization to diphenylcyclopropenone (DPC), a hapten. From each blood RNA sample, both TCR alpha and TCR beta chains were sequenced. Points the paper makes about the study in general: Repeated subsampling changed both the strength of the expansion versus patch-test correlation and the threshold at which that correlation became significant. DPC sensitization did not change how many TCRs were above 1 in 1000 frequency, and no evidence was found of alterations in global repertoire structure.

From a lookup of the germline V gene (reference sequence), CDR1 and CDR2 are SEHNR and FQNEAQ. V was cut back by 2 bases and J by 6 bases, leaving a gap of 5 bases between them. The CDR3 runs 11 residues from the cysteine to the phenylalanine. Only CDR3 DNA remains: 33 bases, in frame from the first base. The library was made by RACE. TCRdb names NextSeq 500 as the instrument used. During library preparation, unique molecular identifiers were attached to individual cDNA molecules so that TCRs could be counted quantitatively and reproducibly. Per the original workflow: The median number of TCRs per sample was around 96,000, ranging from roughly 23,224 to 690,600. V, J and CDR3 annotation of the TCR reads was performed with the Decombinator software suite. For PS versus PT1 abundance plots, all samples were subsampled to the same number of TCRs (28,000). Expanded TCRs were defined as absent before sensitization and observed at least eight times at the 2-week time point. Using fastp trimming at Q25 and MiXCR clonotype assembly, TCRdb reanalyzed the public sequencing data and kept in-frame beta chains. Entries that share a CDR3 protein sequence are merged under the most common genes and DNA. In this record, the V and J calls reflect TCRdb's handling and not the investigators' own analysis. The sample table holds roughly 48,000 distinct CDR3 sequences, of which around 4.5% were seen once. In total, the top ten clones hold 5.8% of the sample.

The sample's time point label is to be understood as: healthy volunteer bleed at 2 weeks. Unfractionated whole blood was collected in Tempus Blood RNA tubes, and total RNA was extracted from that blood. About 5 healthy volunteers served as TCR sequencing controls and were bled at day 0, 2 weeks and 6 weeks. This TCR came from a human donor in good health. Some clones in this sample may be carry-over from other donors' samples. Sample: whole blood. Recombination connected TRBV7-9 to TRBJ2-7, with the D segment identity uncertain. The CDR3 reads CASSLTLEQYF. The bases are TGTGCCAGCAGCTTAACCCTCGAGCAGTACTTC. Beyond the CDR3, the reference TRBV7-9 and TRBJ2-7 genes provide the residues; the full variable domain reads: DTGVSQNPRHKITKRGQNVTFRCDPISEHNRLYWYRQTLGQGPEFLTYFQNEAQLEKSRLLSDRFSAERPKGSFSTLEIQRTEQGDSAMYLCASSLTLEQYFGPGTRLTVT.